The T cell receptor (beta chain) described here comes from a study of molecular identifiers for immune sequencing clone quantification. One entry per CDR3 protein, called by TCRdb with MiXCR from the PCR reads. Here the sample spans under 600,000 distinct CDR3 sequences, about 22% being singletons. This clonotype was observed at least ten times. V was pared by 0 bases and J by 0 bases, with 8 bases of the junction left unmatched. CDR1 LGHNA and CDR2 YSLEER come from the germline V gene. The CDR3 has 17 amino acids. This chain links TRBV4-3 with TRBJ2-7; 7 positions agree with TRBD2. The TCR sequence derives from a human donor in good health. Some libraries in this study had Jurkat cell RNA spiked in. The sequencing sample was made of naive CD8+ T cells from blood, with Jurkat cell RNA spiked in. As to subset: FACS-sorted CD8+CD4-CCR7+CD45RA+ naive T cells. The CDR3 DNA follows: TGCGCCAGCAGCCAAGATAGTGGGGTAGCGGGCTCCTACGAGCAGTACTTC. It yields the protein CASSQDSGVAGSYEQYF.